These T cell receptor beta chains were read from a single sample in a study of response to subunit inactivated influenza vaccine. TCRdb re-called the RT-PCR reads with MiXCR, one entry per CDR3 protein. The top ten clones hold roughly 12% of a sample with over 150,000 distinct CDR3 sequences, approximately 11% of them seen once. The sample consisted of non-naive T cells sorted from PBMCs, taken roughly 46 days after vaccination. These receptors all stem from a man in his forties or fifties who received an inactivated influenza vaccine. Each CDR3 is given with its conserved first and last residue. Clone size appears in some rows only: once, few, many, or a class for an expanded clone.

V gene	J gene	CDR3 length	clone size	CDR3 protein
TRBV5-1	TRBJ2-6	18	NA	CASSLAWQGGLGANVLTF
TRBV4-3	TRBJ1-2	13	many	CASSQEPGAGYTF
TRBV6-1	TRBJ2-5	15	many	CASSEARGFGSGLYF
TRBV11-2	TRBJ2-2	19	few	CASSLGQGRTSGGPGELFF
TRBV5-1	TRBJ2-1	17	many	CASSLTAGTPNAHEQFF
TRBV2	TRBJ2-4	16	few	CASSDPYSVQKNIQYF
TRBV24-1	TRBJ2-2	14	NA	CATTGAASTGELFF
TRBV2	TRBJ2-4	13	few	CASSVSRKNIQYF
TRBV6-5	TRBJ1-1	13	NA	CASSYSVGVKAFF
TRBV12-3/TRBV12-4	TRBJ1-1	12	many	CASSGPAVRAFF
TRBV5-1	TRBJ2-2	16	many	CASSLDWGLNTGELFF
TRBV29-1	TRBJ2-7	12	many	CSARDGPYEQYF
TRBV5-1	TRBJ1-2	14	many	CASSRGDSNYGYTF
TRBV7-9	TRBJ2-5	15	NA	CASSGRAGESETQYF
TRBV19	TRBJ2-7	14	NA	CASGSGQGVYEQYF
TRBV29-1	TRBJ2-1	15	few	CSVDRPGGSYNEQFF
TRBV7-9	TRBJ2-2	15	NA	CASSSRDRNTGELFF
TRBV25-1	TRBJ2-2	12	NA	CASSVNIGELFF
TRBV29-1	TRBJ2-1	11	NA	CSVATFNEQFF
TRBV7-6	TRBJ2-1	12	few	CASSLVRYEQFF
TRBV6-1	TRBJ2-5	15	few	CASSRGQATQETQYF
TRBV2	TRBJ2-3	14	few	CASRQERGTDTQYF
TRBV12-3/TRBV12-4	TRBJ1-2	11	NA	CASSATWGYTF
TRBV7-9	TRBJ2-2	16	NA	CASSHGLAGETGELFF
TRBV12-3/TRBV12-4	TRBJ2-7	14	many	CASSLAAMEGEQYF
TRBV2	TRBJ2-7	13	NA	CASSEAGGNEQYF
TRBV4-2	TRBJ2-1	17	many	CASSRLEPKSSYNEQFF
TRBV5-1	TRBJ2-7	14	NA	CASSLGHLSYEQYF
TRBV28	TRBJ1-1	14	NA	CATMIKRRGGEAFF
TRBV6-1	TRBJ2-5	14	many	CASSESPGRTTQYF
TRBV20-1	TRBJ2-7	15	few	CSASGGSGDAYEQYF
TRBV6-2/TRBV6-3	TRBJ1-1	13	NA	CASSTGGHTEAFF
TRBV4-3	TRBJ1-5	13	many	CASSSHLSEPQHF
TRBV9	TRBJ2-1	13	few	CASSVAGSNEQFF
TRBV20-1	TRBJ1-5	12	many	CSATGDNQPQHF
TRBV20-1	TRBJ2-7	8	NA	CNQHEQYF
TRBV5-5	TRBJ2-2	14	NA	CASSLQGASGELFF
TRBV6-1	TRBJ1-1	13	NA	CASREGGNTEAFF
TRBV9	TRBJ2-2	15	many	CASSVEESDTGELFF
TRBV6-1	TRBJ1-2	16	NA	CASRKTGSGGDYGYTF
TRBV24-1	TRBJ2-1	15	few	CATSARDRVYNEQFF
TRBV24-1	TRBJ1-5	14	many	CATSDLWSNQPQHF
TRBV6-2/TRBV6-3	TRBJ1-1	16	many	CASSYLPVGMNTEAFF
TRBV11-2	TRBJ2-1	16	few	CASSSTLAGGHNEQFF
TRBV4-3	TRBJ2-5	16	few	CASSRISGREKETQYF
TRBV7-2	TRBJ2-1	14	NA	CASSFAQGVNEQFF
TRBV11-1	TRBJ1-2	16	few	CASSSARDRANYGYTF
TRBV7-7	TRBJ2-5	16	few	CASSLVAGGNQETQYF
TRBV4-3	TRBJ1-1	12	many	CASSSDSTEAFF
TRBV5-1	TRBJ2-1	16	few	CASSLGRTSSYNEQFF
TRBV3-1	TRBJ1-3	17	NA	CASSQVTGPYSGNTIYF
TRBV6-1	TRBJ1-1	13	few	CASSEVQSTEAFF
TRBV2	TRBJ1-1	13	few	CASTQELNTEAFF